This is a list of T cell receptor beta chains from one sample in a study of shared clonotypes between healthy human individuals. This table comes from immunoSEQ multiplex PCR, and its TCRdb copy is limited to in-frame clones, with some not included. The sample contains over a million clones, roughly 96% of which appear only once. The material sequenced was naive CD4+ T cells sorted from blood. The receptors originated from a man in his thirties or forties in good health. Both conserved end residues are part of each CDR3. Each record gives: D gene, CDR3 length, V gene, J gene, clone size, CDR3 DNA, CDR3 protein. The D gene is left open where the match is weak. The size of a clone is reported for some rows only, either as once, few or many, or as a class for expanded clones.

.	16	TRBV18	TRBJ2-7	.	TGTGCCAGCTCACCCGCCGTAACGGGAGCTATATACGAGCAGTACTTC	CASSPAVTGAIYEQYF
TRBD2	18	TRBV7-6	TRBJ2-1	.	TGTGCCAGCAGCTTAGTGGCTAGCGGGAGATTTGCACTGTATGAGCAGTTCTTC	CASSLVASGRFALYEQFF
TRBD1	13	TRBV10-1	TRBJ2-7	.	TGCGCCAGCAGCAGGACAGGGGTCTACGAGCAGTACTTC	CASSRTGVYEQYF
.	15	TRBV27	TRBJ1-5	.	TGTGCCAGCAGCCCGGGACAAAACATCGCTCAGCCCCAGCATTTT	CASSPGQNIAQPQHF
TRBD2	16	TRBV7-2	TRBJ2-1	.	TGTGCCAGCAGCTTAGTGGAAGCGGGAGGGCCCCGTGAGCAGTTCTTC	CASSLVEAGGPREQFF
TRBD2	15	TRBV6-5	TRBJ2-3	.	TGTGCCAGCAGTTATACTAGCGGGAGAGCAGATACGCAGTATTTT	CASSYTSGRADTQYF
TRBD2	15	TRBV5-1	TRBJ2-1	.	TGCGCCAGCAGCTTGACTAGCGGGACTGTGTATGAGCAGTTCTTC	CASSLTSGTVYEQFF
.	14	TRBV7-9	TRBJ2-1	.	TGTGCCAGCAGGTGGCGACTAAAGATTAATGAGCAGTTCTTC	CASRWRLKINEQFF
TRBD1	14	TRBV6-1	TRBJ2-7	.	TGTGCCAGCAGTGAAGGGACAGGGGATCGCGAGCAGTACTTC	CASSEGTGDREQYF
.	15	TRBV27	TRBJ2-3	.	TGTGCCAGCAGTCCATGGACTGGTAGCACAGATACGCAGTATTTT	CASSPWTGSTDTQYF
TRBD1	18	TRBV7-9	TRBJ2-2	.	TGTGCCAGCAGCCACAGGACAGGGGGCGCCGGGAACACCGGGGAGCTGTTTTTT	CASSHRTGGAGNTGELFF
TRBD2	14	TRBV7-3	TRBJ2-5	.	TGTGCCAGCAGCTTAGCGGGAGGTTTGGAGACCCAGTACTTC	CASSLAGGLETQYF
TRBD2	13	TRBV18	TRBJ2-3	.	TGTGCCAGCTCTAGCGGGAGTTCAGATACGCAGTATTTT	CASSSGSSDTQYF
.	13	TRBV28	TRBJ2-7	.	TGTGCCAGCAGTTTATTGGGACCCTACGAGCAGTACTTC	CASSLLGPYEQYF
TRBD1	15	TRBV27	TRBJ2-2	.	TGTGCCAGCAGAAAACAGGGGCTGAACACCGGGGAGCTGTTTTTT	CASRKQGLNTGELFF
.	17	TRBV21-1	TRBJ2-1	.	TGTGCCAGCAGCAAACGTTCTAGCGGAGCGGTCGGGAATGAGCAGTTCTTC	CASSKRSSGAVGNEQFF
.	13	TRBV18	TRBJ2-7	.	TGTGCCAGCTCTAGGCGGGAACCCTACGAGCAGTACTTC	CASSRREPYEQYF
.	13	TRBV10-3	TRBJ2-7	.	TGTGCCATCAGTGGGGGACAAGGGGACGAGCAGTACTTC	CAISGGQGDEQYF
.	13	TRBV28	TRBJ1-5	.	TGTGCCAGCAGTTTATCCGGGAATCAGCCCCAGCATTTT	CASSLSGNQPQHF
TRBD2	18	TRBV9	TRBJ2-5	.	TGTGCCAGCAGCGTAGCTTTAGGTCTTTCGCGGGAGACGGAGACCCAGTACTTC	CASSVALGLSRETETQYF
.	13	TRBV7-9	TRBJ1-4	.	TGTGCCAGCAGCTTAGGATCACTACTGCAGCTGTTTTTT	CASSLGSLLQLFF
TRBD1	17	TRBV4-1	TRBJ1-5	.	TGCGCCAGCAGCCAAGAGGACAGGGTGCTAAGCAATCAGCCCCAGCATTTT	CASSQEDRVLSNQPQHF
.	14	TRBV5-4	TRBJ2-1	.	TGTGCCAGCAGCTTGGGGATTAGCGGAGATGAGCAGTTCTTC	CASSLGISGDEQFF
TRBD1	16	TRBV28	TRBJ1-4	.	TGTGCCAGCCGCCCCGGACAGGTCGCCCCAAATGAAAAACTGTTTTTT	CASRPGQVAPNEKLFF
TRBD2	19	TRBV27	TRBJ2-5	.	TGTGCCAGCAGTCGGACTAGCGGGAGAAGGTATGGGACGCAGGAGACCCAGTACTTC	CASSRTSGRRYGTQETQYF
.	16	TRBV4-3	TRBJ1-3	.	TGCGCCAGCAGCCAAGATGCAGTATACAGAGGAAACACCATATATTTT	CASSQDAVYRGNTIYF
.	15	TRBV9	TRBJ2-1	.	TGTGCCAGCAGCGTAGGTGTTAGCTCCTACAATGAGCAGTTCTTC	CASSVGVSSYNEQFF
.	15	TRBV5-1	TRBJ2-2	.	TGCGCCAGCAGCTTGGTTATTAGTAGCACCGGGGAGCTGTTTTTT	CASSLVISSTGELFF
.	13	TRBV9	TRBJ2-5	.	TGTGCCAGCAGCGTAGCGGGACAAGAGACCCAGTACTTC	CASSVAGQETQYF
TRBD2	17	TRBV10-3	TRBJ2-3	.	TGTGCCATCAGTGAGCAGCTAGCGGGGTTCAGCACAGATACGCAGTATTTT	CAISEQLAGFSTDTQYF
.	8	TRBV20-1	TRBJ1-1	once	TGCAGTGACCGTGAAGCTTTCTTT	CSDREAFF
.	16	TRBV2	TRBJ2-3	.	TGTGCCAGCAGTACAATTACCGGGCCCCCCGGGGATACGCAGTATTTT	CASSTITGPPGDTQYF
.	13	TRBV11-2	TRBJ2-1	.	TGTGCCAGCAGCTTACAGGGATACAATGAGCAGTTCTTC	CASSLQGYNEQFF
.	13	TRBV19	TRBJ2-3	.	TGTGCCAGTAGCGCATATAGCACAGATACGCAGTATTTT	CASSAYSTDTQYF
.	14	TRBV6-1	TRBJ2-5	.	TGTGCCAGCAGTCTGACGGAGGCTGGGGAGACCCAGTACTTC	CASSLTEAGETQYF
.	13	TRBV30	TRBJ1-4	.	TGTGCCGGGCGGCCAGAAACTAATGAAAAACTGTTTTTT	CAGRPETNEKLFF
.	12	TRBV28	TRBJ2-5	.	TGTGCCACCAGACAGGTGGAGGAGACCCAGTACTTC	CATRQVEETQYF
.	12	TRBV5-1	TRBJ2-7	.	TGCGCCAGCAGCTTTCAGGGATCCGAGCAGTACTTC	CASSFQGSEQYF
.	16	TRBV7-3	TRBJ2-3	.	TGTGCCAGCAGCTTAATTCCGGGAGTCGGCACAGATACGCAGTATTTT	CASSLIPGVGTDTQYF
.	14	TRBV28	TRBJ2-7	.	TGTGCCAGCTCCTCAGGGAACATTCCCTACGAGCAGTACTTC	CASSSGNIPYEQYF
.	13	TRBV6-5	TRBJ1-3	.	TGTGCCAGCAGTTCCCCCTCTGGAAACACCATATATTTT	CASSSPSGNTIYF
.	15	TRBV5-1	TRBJ2-2	.	TGCGCCAGCAGCTCCCACCCCGGGACATCCGGGGAGCTGTTTTTT	CASSSHPGTSGELFF
TRBD1	17	TRBV4-1	TRBJ1-5	.	TGCGCCAGCAGCCAAGATGGGGACAGGGCCAACAATCAGCCCCAGCATTTT	CASSQDGDRANNQPQHF
.	15	TRBV14	TRBJ2-7	.	TGTGCCAGCAGCCAAGTGGAACTCGCCTCGGGAGAGCAGTACTTC	CASSQVELASGEQYF
TRBD2	15	TRBV25-1	TRBJ2-1	.	TGTGCCAGCAGTGGACTAGCGGGAGTCTACAATGAGCAGTTCTTC	CASSGLAGVYNEQFF
TRBD1	15	TRBV15	TRBJ2-7	.	TGTGCCACCAGCAGAGGGGACAGGGAAAGGAACGAGCAGTACTTC	CATSRGDRERNEQYF
TRBD2	16	TRBV2	TRBJ2-2	.	TGTGCCAGCAGGCCGACTAGCGGGAGTGTCACCGGGGAGCTGTTTTTT	CASRPTSGSVTGELFF
TRBD2	15	TRBV9	TRBJ2-1	.	TGTGCCAGCAGCGTAATAACTAGCGCAAACAATGAGCAGTTCTTC	CASSVITSANNEQFF
TRBD1	16	TRBV18	TRBJ1-5	.	TGTGCCAGCTCACCCTTCACAGGGGCTGGCGGTCAGCCCCAGCATTTT	CASSPFTGAGGQPQHF
TRBD2	17	TRBV7-9	TRBJ2-3	.	TGTGCCAGCAGCTTAGTTACTAGCGGGCGGGGCACAGATACGCAGTATTTT	CASSLVTSGRGTDTQYF
TRBD1	14	TRBV2	TRBJ1-1	many	TGTGCCAGCAGGGGGACAGGGGGCGGCACTGAAGCTTTCTTT	CASRGTGGGTEAFF
.	13	TRBV30	TRBJ2-3	.	TGTGCCTGGAGTGTAACGGGGTCAGATACGCAGTATTTT	CAWSVTGSDTQYF
TRBD1	14	TRBV28	TRBJ1-4	.	TGTGCCAGCAGTGACAGGGGGCCTAATGAAAAACTGTTTTTT	CASSDRGPNEKLFF
.	15	TRBV15	TRBJ2-1	once	TGTGCCACCAGCAGAGATCATCCAGGCAGGAATGAGCAGTTCTTC	CATSRDHPGRNEQFF
.	12	TRBV28	TRBJ1-2	.	TGTGCCAGCAGTTTAGACTACTATGGCTACACCTTC	CASSLDYYGYTF